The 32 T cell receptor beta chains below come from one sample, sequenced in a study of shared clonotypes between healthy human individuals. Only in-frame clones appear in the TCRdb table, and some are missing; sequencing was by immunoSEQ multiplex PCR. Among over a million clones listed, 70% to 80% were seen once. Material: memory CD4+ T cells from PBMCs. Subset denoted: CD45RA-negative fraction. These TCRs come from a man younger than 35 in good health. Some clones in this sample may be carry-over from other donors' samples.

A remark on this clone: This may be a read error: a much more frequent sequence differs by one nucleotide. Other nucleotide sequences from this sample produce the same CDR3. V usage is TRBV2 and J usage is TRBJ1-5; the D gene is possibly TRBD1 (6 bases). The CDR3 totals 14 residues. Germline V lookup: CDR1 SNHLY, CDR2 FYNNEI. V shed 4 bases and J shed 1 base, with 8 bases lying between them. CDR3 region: CASSVQGSNQPQHF. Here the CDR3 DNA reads TGTGCCAGCAGTGTACAGGGAAGCAATCAGCCCCAGCATTTT.

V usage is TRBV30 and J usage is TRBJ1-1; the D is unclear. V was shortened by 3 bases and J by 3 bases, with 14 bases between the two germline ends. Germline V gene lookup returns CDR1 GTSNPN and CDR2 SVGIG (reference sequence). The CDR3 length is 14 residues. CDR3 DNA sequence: TGTGCCTGGAGGTCGCCCTCCTGGGACACTGAAGCTTTCTTT. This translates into CAWRSPSWDTEAFF.

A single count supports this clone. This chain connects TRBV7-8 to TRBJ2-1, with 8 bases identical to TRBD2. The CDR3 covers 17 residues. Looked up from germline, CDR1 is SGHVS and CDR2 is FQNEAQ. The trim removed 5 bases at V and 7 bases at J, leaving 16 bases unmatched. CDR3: CASSQKRENLAHNEQFF. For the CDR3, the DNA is TGTGCCAGCAGCCAGAAGCGGGAGAATCTGGCTCATAATGAGCAGTTCTTC. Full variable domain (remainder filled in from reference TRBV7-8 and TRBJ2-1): GAGVSQSPRYKVAKRGQDVALRCDPISGHVSLFWYQQALGQGPEFLTYFQNEAQLDKSGLPSDRFFAERPEGSVSTLKIQRTQQEDSAVYLCASSQKRENLAHNEQFFGPGTRLTVL.

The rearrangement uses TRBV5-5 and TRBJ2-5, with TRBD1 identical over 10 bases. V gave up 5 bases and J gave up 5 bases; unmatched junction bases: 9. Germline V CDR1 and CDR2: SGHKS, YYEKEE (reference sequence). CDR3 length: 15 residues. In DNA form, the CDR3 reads TGTGCCAGCAGGACGGGGACAGGGGCGGCGGAGACCCAGTACTTC. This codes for CASRTGTGAAETQYF.

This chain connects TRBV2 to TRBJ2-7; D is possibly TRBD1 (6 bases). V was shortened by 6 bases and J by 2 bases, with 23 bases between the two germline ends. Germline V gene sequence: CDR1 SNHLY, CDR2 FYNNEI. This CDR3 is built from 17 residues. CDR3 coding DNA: TGTGCCAGCAGACCGGACAGAGCAAGGGATCCTACCTACGAGCAGTACTTC. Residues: CASRPDRARDPTYEQYF.

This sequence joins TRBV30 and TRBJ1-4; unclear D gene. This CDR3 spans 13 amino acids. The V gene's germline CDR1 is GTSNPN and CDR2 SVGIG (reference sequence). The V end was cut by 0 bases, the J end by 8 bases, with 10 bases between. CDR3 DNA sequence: TGTGCCTGGAGTGTGATAACGGGCGAAAAACTGTTTTTT. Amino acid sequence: CAWSVITGEKLFF.

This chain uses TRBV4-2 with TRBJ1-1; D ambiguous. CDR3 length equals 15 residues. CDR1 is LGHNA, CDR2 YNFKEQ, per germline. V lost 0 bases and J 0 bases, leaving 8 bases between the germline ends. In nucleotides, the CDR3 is TGTGCCAGCAGCCAAGAGTGGGGAGTGAACACTGAAGCTTTCTTT. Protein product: CASSQEWGVNTEAFF.

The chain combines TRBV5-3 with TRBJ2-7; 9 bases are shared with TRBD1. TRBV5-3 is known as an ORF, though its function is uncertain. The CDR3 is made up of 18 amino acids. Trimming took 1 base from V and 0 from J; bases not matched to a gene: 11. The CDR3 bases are TGTGCCAGAAGCTTGTCGGGACAGGGCGCTGTCGGCTCCTACGAGCAGTACTTC. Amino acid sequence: CARSLSGQGAVGSYEQYF.

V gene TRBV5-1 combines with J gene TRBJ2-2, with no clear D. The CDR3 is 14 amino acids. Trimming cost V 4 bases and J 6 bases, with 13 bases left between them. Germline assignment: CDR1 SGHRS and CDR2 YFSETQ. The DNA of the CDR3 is TGCGCCAGCAGCCAGGTGGGCTCGGCCGGGGAGCTGTTTTTT. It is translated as CASSQVGSAGELFF.

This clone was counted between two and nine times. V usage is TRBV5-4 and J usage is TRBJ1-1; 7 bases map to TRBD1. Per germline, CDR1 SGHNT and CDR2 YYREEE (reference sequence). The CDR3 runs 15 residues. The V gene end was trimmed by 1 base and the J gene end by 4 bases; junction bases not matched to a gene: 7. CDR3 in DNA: TGTGCCAGCAGCTTGCAGGGGGTGTTGAGCACTGAAGCTTTCTTT. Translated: CASSLQGVLSTEAFF.

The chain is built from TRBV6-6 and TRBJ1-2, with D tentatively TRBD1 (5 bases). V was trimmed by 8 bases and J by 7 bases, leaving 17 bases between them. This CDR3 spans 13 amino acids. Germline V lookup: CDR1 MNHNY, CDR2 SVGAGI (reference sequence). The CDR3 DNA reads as TGTGCCAGCCAATCCGTTTATGGGGGTGGCTACACCTTC. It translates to CASQSVYGGGYTF.

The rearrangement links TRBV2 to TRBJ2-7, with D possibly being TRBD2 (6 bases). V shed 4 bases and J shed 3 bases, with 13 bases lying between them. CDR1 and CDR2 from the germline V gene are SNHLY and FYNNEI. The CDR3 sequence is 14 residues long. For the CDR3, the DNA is TGTGCCAGCAGTGGCGGACTAACCCTCTACGAGCAGTACTTC. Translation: CASSGGLTLYEQYF.

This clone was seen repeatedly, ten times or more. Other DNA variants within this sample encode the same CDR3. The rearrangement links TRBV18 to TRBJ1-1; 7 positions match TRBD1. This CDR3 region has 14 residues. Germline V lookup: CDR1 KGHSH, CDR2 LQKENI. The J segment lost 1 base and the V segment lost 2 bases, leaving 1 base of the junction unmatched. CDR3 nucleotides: TGTGCCAGCTCACCAGGACAGGCGAACACTGAAGCTTTCTTT. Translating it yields CASSPGQANTEAFF.

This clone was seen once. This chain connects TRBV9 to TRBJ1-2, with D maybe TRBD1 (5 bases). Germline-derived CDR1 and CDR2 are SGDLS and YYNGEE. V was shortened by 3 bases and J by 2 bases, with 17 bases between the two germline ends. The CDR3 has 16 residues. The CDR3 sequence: CASSATSGGRNYGYTF. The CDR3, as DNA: TGTGCCAGCAGCGCAACCTCCGGGGGAAGAAACTATGGCTACACCTTC.

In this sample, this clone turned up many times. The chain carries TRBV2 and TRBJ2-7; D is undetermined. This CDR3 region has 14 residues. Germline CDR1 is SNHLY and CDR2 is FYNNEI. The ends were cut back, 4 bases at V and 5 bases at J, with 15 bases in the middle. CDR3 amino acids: CASSAMVVGDEQYF. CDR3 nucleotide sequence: TGTGCCAGCAGTGCGATGGTCGTGGGCGACGAGCAGTACTTC.

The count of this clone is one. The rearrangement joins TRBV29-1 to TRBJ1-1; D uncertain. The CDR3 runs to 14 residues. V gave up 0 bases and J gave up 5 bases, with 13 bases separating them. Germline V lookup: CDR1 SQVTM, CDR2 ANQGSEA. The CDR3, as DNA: TGCAGCGTTGAAGACCGGCGGGGAGCAACTGAAGCTTTCTTT. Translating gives CSVEDRRGATEAFF.

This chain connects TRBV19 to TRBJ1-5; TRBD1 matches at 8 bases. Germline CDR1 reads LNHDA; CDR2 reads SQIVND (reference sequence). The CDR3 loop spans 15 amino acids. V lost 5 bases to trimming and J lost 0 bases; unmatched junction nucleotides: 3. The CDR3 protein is CASSFGQGSNQPQHF. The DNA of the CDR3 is TGTGCCAGTAGTTTCGGACAGGGTAGCAATCAGCCCCAGCATTTT.

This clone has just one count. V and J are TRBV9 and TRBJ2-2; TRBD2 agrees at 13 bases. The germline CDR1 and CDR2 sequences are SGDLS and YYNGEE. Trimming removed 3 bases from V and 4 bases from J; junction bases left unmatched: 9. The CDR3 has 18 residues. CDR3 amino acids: CASSAPGTSGTLTGELFF. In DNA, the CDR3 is TGTGCCAGCAGCGCCCCCGGGACTAGCGGGACGCTCACCGGGGAGCTGTTTTTT.

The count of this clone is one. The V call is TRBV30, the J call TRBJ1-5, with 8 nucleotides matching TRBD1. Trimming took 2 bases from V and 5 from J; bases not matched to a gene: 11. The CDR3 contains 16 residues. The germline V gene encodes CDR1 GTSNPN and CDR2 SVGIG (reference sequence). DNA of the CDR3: TGTGCCTGGAGTTTGGGGACAGGACTATCACATCAGCCCCAGCATTTT. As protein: CAWSLGTGLSHQPQHF.

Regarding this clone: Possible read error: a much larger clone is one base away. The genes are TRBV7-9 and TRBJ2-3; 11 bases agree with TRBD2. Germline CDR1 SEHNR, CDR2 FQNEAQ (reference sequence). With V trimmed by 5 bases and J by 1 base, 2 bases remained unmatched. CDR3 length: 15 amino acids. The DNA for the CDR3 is TGTGCCAGCAGCCTACTAGCGGGAGGCACAGATACGCAGTATTTT. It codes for CASSLLAGGTDTQYF.

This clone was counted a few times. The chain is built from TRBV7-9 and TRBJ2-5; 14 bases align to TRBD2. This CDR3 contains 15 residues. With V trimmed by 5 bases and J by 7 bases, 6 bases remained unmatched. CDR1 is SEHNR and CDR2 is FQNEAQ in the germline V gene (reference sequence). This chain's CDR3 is CASSRGLAGEATQYF. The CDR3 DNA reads TGTGCCAGCAGCCGGGGACTAGCGGGAGAGGCGACCCAGTACTTC.

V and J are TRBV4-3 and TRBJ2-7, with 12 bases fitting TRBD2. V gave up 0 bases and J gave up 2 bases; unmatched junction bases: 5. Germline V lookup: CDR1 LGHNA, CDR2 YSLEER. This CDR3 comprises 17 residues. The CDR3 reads CASSQEVTSGRTYEQYF. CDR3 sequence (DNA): TGCGCCAGCAGCCAAGAGGTTACTAGCGGGAGGACCTACGAGCAGTACTTC.

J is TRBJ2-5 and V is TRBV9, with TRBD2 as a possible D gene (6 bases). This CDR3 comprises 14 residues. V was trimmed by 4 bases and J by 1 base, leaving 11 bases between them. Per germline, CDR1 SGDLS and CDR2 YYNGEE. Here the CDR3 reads CASSRGDGQETQYF. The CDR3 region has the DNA TGTGCCAGCAGCCGCGGGGACGGCCAAGAGACCCAGTACTTC.

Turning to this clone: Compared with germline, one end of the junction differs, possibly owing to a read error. The CDR3 DNA is TGTGCCAGCAGTAACTCGGACAGGGGATACGAGCAGTACTTC. Protein product: CASSNSDRGYEQYF. The rearrangement links TRBV6-6 to TRBJ2-7; TRBD1 aligns across 9 bases. Germline V lookup: CDR1 MNHNY, CDR2 SVGAGI (reference sequence). This CDR3 spans 14 amino acids.

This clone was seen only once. CDR3 protein: CATHPGTYNTEAFF. The CDR3 region has the DNA TGTGCCACCCACCCCGGGACCTATAACACTGAAGCTTTCTTT. The genes are TRBV10-3 and TRBJ1-1, with D tentatively TRBD1 (5 bases). Per the germline V gene, CDR1 is ENHRY and CDR2 is SYGVKD. The CDR3 totals 14 residues. The germline V and J ends were trimmed by 10 bases and 2 bases, with 17 bases remaining between them.

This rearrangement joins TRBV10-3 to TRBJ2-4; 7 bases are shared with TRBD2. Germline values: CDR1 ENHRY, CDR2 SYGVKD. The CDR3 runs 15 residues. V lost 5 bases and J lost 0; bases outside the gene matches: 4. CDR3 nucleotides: TGTGCCATCAGTAGGGAGGGCCTAGCCAAAAACATTCAGTACTTC. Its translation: CAISREGLAKNIQYF.

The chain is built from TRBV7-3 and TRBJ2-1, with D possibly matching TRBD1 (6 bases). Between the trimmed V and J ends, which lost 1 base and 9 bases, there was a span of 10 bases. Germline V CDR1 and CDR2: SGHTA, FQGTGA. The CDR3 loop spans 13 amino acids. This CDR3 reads CASSLNQGIEQFF. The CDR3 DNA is TGTGCCAGCAGCTTAAATCAGGGGATTGAGCAGTTCTTC.

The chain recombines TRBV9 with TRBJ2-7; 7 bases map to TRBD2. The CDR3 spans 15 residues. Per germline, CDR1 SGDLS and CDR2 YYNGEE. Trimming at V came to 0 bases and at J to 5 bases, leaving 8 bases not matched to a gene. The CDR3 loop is CASSVGAGVGNEQYF. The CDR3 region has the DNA TGTGCCAGCAGCGTAGGCGCGGGAGTGGGAAACGAGCAGTACTTC.

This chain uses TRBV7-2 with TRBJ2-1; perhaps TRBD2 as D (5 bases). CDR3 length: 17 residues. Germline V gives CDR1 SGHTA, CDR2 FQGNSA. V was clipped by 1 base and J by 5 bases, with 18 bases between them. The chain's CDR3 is CASSLEERARRDNEQFF. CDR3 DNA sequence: TGTGCCAGCAGCTTAGAAGAAAGAGCGAGGCGGGACAATGAGCAGTTCTTC.

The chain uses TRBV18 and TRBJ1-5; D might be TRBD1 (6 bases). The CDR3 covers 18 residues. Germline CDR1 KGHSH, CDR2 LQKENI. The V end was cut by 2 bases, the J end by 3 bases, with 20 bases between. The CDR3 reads CASSPLQVQGRLNQPQHF. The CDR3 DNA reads TGTGCCAGCTCACCATTACAGGTACAGGGCCGCCTCAATCAGCCCCAGCATTTT.

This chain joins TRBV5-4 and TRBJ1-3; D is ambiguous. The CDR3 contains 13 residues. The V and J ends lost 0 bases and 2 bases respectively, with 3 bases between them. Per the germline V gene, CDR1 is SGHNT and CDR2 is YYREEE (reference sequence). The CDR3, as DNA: TGTGCCAGCAGCTTGGACCCTGGAAACACCATATATTTT. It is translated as CASSLDPGNTIYF.

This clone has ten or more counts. CDR3 nucleotide sequence: TGTGCCAGCAGCCAACGGGGGGGCGGGAAGGGAGAGACCCAGTACTTC. It is translated as CASSQRGGGKGETQYF. The chain couples TRBV4-2 to TRBJ2-5; 8 nucleotides match TRBD2. V shed 2 bases and J 4 bases; nucleotides not matched to a gene: 9. CDR1 and CDR2 from the germline V gene are LGHNA and YNFKEQ. This CDR3 contains 16 residues.